This paragraph reports one TCR beta chain. Which antigen it targets is not known. Base qualities are not recorded, but no much larger clone differs from it by a single base. The sample belongs to a study of cytomegalovirus exposure and HLA in healthy donors (dated by TCRdb to the late 2010s). Regarding the research as a whole: According to an earlier analysis of a few hundred of the donors, some 180 million T cells yielded 90 million to 130 million unique TCR beta sequences and 276 Gb of sequence data. Approximately 310 gigabases of sequencing data and approximately 84 million unique TCR sequences were included in an early release covering about 700 HLA-typed donors. Of the 350 to 450 genotyped donors, 65% to 90% were placed in the genetic ancestry cluster associated with self-reported Caucasian donors. The study aimed to test whether signatures of past pathogen exposure could be identified by cataloging public T cell receptors. Using immunosequencing, the study profiled T cell repertoires from 666 subjects and related those repertoires to cytomegalovirus serostatus. Along with the 666-subject first cohort, a separate validation cohort of some 130 different subjects was used. The study combined high-throughput TCR immunosequencing, statistical association of individual TCRs with disease status, and machine learning to predict cytomegalovirus infection status. In a later analysis, previously published TCR beta repertoires from 550 to 700 donors were re-analyzed and high-resolution HLA genotyping was added so that TCR occurrence patterns could be studied. In the later analysis, no new phenotypic data were used to find candidate immune exposures; instead, reliance was placed on TCR beta sequences and their occurrence across donors. An earlier analysis of fewer than 750 of the donors used high-throughput TCR beta sequencing to judge whether each TCR beta V gene segment behaved as functional or pseudogenic. Donor age, sex, ethnicity and CMV serostatus were compiled together with the repertoire data. Genome-wide SNP genotypes for about 65% of the roughly 700 donors were used in a later genetic analysis, which treated that subset as a discovery cohort. All discovery cohort repertoires had been generated on a single sequencing platform. HLA typing included class I and class II loci at four-digit resolution. Typing coverage differed by locus: A, B, C, DRB1 and DQB1 were typed in roughly 629-630 donors, DQA1 in 522, DPA1 in around 610, and DPB1 in 400 to 490. About five DR-DQ haplotypes were handled as single units for association and clustering because linkage in the cohort was strong. On average, about 240,000 unique TCR beta nucleotide sequences were sequenced per donor among 398 genotyped donors of the cohort, with about 19% of those sequences being non-productive. What the work shows at the level of the full study, not this receptor alone: Because the 87-base-pair reads could not distinguish some IMGT-functional V segments, including TRBV6-2 and TRBV6-3, those segments were excluded. According to a later analysis, most CMV-associated TCR beta chains appeared to be HLA-restricted, and the HLA associations seemed to be driven largely by CMV exposure. A further reported finding was that TCR beta sequences accurately predicted the HLA-A and HLA-B alleles for most subjects in the first cohort. A later analysis associated 17,000 or so TCR beta sequences with specific HLA alleles at a false discovery rate of 0.05. The sequencing pipeline was judged likely to have produced a cluster of highly shared sequence variants as a technical artifact. The cohort was sequenced for TCR beta chains only, and without alpha or paired-chain data the features that could be detected were limited. While some public TCRs were present in many individuals, most TCR sequences turned up only very rarely across donors. In vitro tests confirmed that a few of the cytomegalovirus-associated TCR beta chains recognize cytomegalovirus antigens. The study gave a list of 150 to 200 TCR beta chains associated with cytomegalovirus. Compared with the approximately 670-donor mean, donors in an Asian-associated ancestry cluster had fewer N-insertions in productive TCRs, according to a later genetic analysis. In an earlier analysis of around 500 of the donors, most TCR beta V segments appeared in productive rearrangements about 87% or about 30% of the time, broadly matching IMGT annotations. For the cohort, immune exposure information was limited to CMV serostatus. Because counts were too low, some 17 rarely observed V segments, including chromosome 9 orphons, were left out of the earlier analysis of 500 to 750 of the donors. In a later analysis, HLA-associated TCR beta chains were found to be more clonally expanded and to have lower generation probabilities than equally common non-associated chains. The classifier was reported to diagnose cytomegalovirus status with high specificity and sensitivity in both the original and validation cohorts. In a later genetic analysis, a missense DCLRE1C variant was associated with V-gene and J-gene trimming of TCR beta chains, and the association was replicated in an independent cohort. Correlated functional status among segregating V segments might reflect linkage disequilibrium, but an unknown experimental factor could not be ruled out. In a later analysis, TCR association rates were found to vary across HLA loci, with the most associated TCRs seen for DRB1 alleles and the fewest for HLA-C alleles. When HLA alleles, especially DR and DQ, strongly co-occurred, TCR associations were difficult to assign to individual alleles. Roughly uniform sequencing depth across donors was assumed in presence/absence analyses, although this assumption may not hold. It was suggested by the authors that the approach could potentially be generalized to other disease states and immunological phenotypes. Because HLA typing was unavailable for some donors at each locus, only the typed subset was used in association tests. A later analysis reported that several top co-occurrence clusters appeared linked to parvovirus B19, influenza, CMV and Epstein-Barr virus.

The library came from the immunoSEQ multiplex PCR assay. For the multiplex PCR, a mixture combining 60 forward primers for TCR Vbeta segments and 13 reverse primers for TCR Jbeta segments was used. The CDR3 region of rearranged TCR beta genes was amplified from genomic DNA with a multiplex PCR assay. On the Illumina HiSeq System, the amplified TCR beta libraries were sequenced as 87-base-pair reads. The published analysis was carried out like this. A later analysis tallied about 77 million unique TCR beta chains across the approximately 670 repertoires, and around 9.9 million of those chains were shared by two or more donors. A nearest-neighbor algorithm error-corrected the raw reads and collapsed the reads into unique sequences, merging closely related sequences to remove PCR and sequencing errors. CDR3 sequences were aligned to IMGT reference sequences to assign V, D and J gene segments. For a sequence to be retained, a match of at least six nucleotides to both a V gene segment and a J gene segment was required. A rearrangement counted as productive if the CDR3 had no stop codons and remained in frame with V and J, and every other rearrangement counted as non-productive. Following IMGT convention, CDR3 was defined as the stretch from the second conserved V-encoded cysteine up to the conserved J-encoded phenylalanine. Sequences without an unambiguous match to a single V gene segment were excluded from the earlier analysis of about 630 of the donors. An earlier analysis of 587 of the donors classified V segments as functional when productive rearrangements were above 56.7% and as segregating when the standard deviation between donors was above 5%. A statistical classification framework was developed to diagnose cytomegalovirus status using the catalog of TCR beta chain sequences. V and J gene assignment, in a later analysis, came from comparing TCR nucleotide sequences with IMGT/GENE-DB human TR gene sequences. The TCRdist pipeline was used in a later analysis to assign CDR3 sequences and most-parsimonious VDJ recombination scenarios. In a later analysis, each TCR beta chain was defined by its CDR3 amino acid sequence together with its V-gene family, and reads without a unique V-gene family were excluded. As a way to deal with suspected cross-contamination and a sequencing artifact, a later analysis dropped roughly 620 nucleotide sequences that were highly shared and had low generation probability. A later analysis calculated a clonal expansion index for each public chain from normalized within-repertoire ranks of inferred template counts. In a later analysis, generation probabilities were computed with a VDJ recombination model fitted to out-of-frame rearrangements, and the resulting probabilities were checked against IGoR. In a later analysis, TCR-TCR, TCR-HLA and TCR-CMV co-occurrence was scored with hypergeometric tests, and a repertoire-size bias correction was applied to TCR pairs. A later analysis estimated false discovery rates by permuting HLA or CMV assignments 20 times. In a later analysis, co-occurring TCRs were grouped with DBSCAN, and TCRdist sequence similarity was added when clustering was performed within HLA-allele-positive subsets. For co-occurrence clustering, repertoires with fewer than 30,000 or more than 120,000 public chains were excluded, along with a handful of repertoires with anomalous nucleotide sharing. Here the immuneACCESS table is served through TCRdb, limited to in-frame sequences with V and J called. Missing clones are a known gap in these copies; in checked studies unresolved V genes cover under half, and the rest lacks a known reason. V and J calls and clone size come straight from that table; D and trimming were deduced from the DNA. The table for this sample lists more than 90,000 clones; roughly 76% of them were counted only once. About 16% of the sample lies in the top ten.

After removal of 10 bases from V and 5 bases from J, the junction retains 8 bases not matched to a gene. The germline V gene (reference sequence) sets CDR1 to SEHNR and CDR2 to FQNEAQ. Including cysteine and phenylalanine, the CDR3 has 14 amino acids. Only the CDR3 DNA stays, 42 bases, in frame from base 1. The cohort consisted of 650 to 850 healthy bone marrow donors. At the time of sampling, every cohort member was nominally healthy, though immune exposures that went unrecorded were likely present. The donor tested CMV seropositive, placing the donor among the roughly 300 seropositive members of the cohort. Every donor gave a peripheral blood sample, and the peripheral blood mononuclear cells from that sample were used for TCR beta sequencing. The Qiagen DNeasy Blood Extraction Kit was used to extract genomic DNA from the blood cell samples.

The sequencing input was PBMCs. The receptor was derived from a man aged 50-59 years in good health and CMV-seropositive. The chain was built from TRBV7-9 and TRBJ1-4; 9 bases in between match TRBD1. In nucleotides, the sequence is TGTGCCACCCAACAGGACAGGGGAAATGAAAAACTGTTTTTT. It codes for CATQQDRGNEKLFF.